These 26 T cell receptor beta chains were sequenced from one sample in a study of cytomegalovirus exposure and HLA in healthy donors. The PCR employed 60 Vbeta primers together with 13 Jbeta primers. The method was immunoSEQ multiplex PCR; TCRdb's version includes in-frame clones alone and lacks a portion of them. The table has about 200,000 clones, approximately 80% seen once; the top ten hold less than 3%. The source material was PBMCs. The receptors originated from a woman aged 30 to 39 in good health and CMV-seronegative.

The chain is built from TRBV5-1 and TRBJ2-5; a possible D gene is TRBD1 (6 bases). CDR1 is SGHRS and CDR2 is YFSETQ in the germline V gene. The CDR3 is 15 amino acids. V was shortened by 2 bases and J by 5 bases, with 16 bases between the two germline ends. The CDR3: CASSFGITGLETQYF. CDR3 nucleotide sequence: TGCGCCAGCAGCTTTGGCATAACAGGGTTGGAGACCCAGTACTTC.

The rearrangement links TRBV9 to TRBJ2-3; TRBD2 agrees at 10 bases. The ends lost 6 bases at V and 3 bases at J; junction bases unmatched: 4. The CDR3 consists of 14 residues. From germline, CDR1 is SGDLS and CDR2 YYNGEE. The CDR3 DNA is TGTGCCAGCAACAGCGGGGGGGATACAGATACGCAGTATTTT. Translated: CASNSGGDTDTQYF.

This chain joins TRBV2 and TRBJ2-2; TRBD2 matches at 7 bases. The V segment lost 8 bases and the J segment 1 base; nucleotides outside the gene matches: 4. There are 14 residues in the CDR3. Germline CDR1 is SNHLY and CDR2 is FYNNEI. The chain's CDR3 is CASRGGRNTGELFF. The CDR3 DNA is TGTGCCAGCCGTGGCGGGAGGAACACCGGGGAGCTGTTTTTT.

Written as DNA, the CDR3 is TGTGCCAGCAGTTTATGGCGAGGGCCCAACAATGAGCAGTTCTTC. Translated, it gives CASSLWRGPNNEQFF. This chain uses TRBV28 with TRBJ2-1; possibly TRBD2 for D (5 bases). The CDR3 loop spans 15 amino acids. Germline V CDR1 and CDR2: MDHEN, SYDVKM. The ends were cut back, 0 bases at V and 5 bases at J, with 11 bases in the middle.

This sequence joins TRBV7-6 and TRBJ2-3; weak D call: TRBD2 (5 bases). Deletions cut 0 bases from V and 3 bases from J, with 7 bases between. The germline gives CDR1 SGHVS, CDR2 FNYEAQ. The CDR3 consists of 14 residues. The CDR3 sequence: CASSLAGETDTQYF. DNA for the CDR3: TGTGCCAGCAGCTTAGCGGGAGAAACAGATACGCAGTATTTT.

The sample holds many counts of this clone. This sequence joins TRBV4-1 and TRBJ1-1, with D perhaps matching TRBD1 (5 bases). This CDR3 has 16 residues. The V and J ends lost 1 base and 2 bases respectively, with 14 bases between them. Germline values: CDR1 MGHRA, CDR2 YSYEKL. CDR3 sequence (DNA): TGCGCCAGCAGCCAAGTTCCTGACAGCTTTAACACTGAAGCTTTCTTT. Protein: CASSQVPDSFNTEAFF.

V gene TRBV7-8 combines with J gene TRBJ2-5, with 7 bases aligning to TRBD1. Looked up from germline, CDR1 is SGHVS and CDR2 is FQNEAQ. The CDR3 length is 15 residues. Losses at the gene ends were 3 bases for V and 5 bases for J; bases not matched to a gene: 9. The CDR3 sequence: CASSLYRGVRETQYF. DNA for the CDR3: TGTGCCAGCAGCTTGTACAGGGGAGTACGGGAGACCCAGTACTTC. Complete variable domain (other parts from reference TRBV7-8 and TRBJ2-5): GAGVSQSPRYKVAKRGQDVALRCDPISGHVSLFWYQQALGQGPEFLTYFQNEAQLDKSGLPSDRFFAERPEGSVSTLKIQRTQQEDSAVYLCASSLYRGVRETQYFGPGTRLLVL.

This clone was seen a few times. The chain is built from TRBV19 and TRBJ1-1; TRBD1 matches at 11 bases. Germline lookup yields CDR1 LNHDA and CDR2 SQIVND (reference sequence). The V gene end was trimmed by 5 bases and the J gene end by 6 bases; junction bases not matched to a gene: 8. The CDR3 totals 15 residues. Here the CDR3 DNA reads TGTGCCAGTAGTCAGCCACGGACAGGGGGCTCTGAAGCTTTCTTT. Protein sequence: CASSQPRTGGSEAFF.

This clone has only a few counts. The rearrangement uses TRBV7-9 and TRBJ1-1; no reliable D call. CDR1 is SEHNR, CDR2 FQNEAQ, per germline (reference sequence). V lost 6 bases, J lost 3 bases, and 11 bases lay in between. The CDR3 is made up of 13 amino acids. DNA of the CDR3: TGTGCCAGCAGATTAAGTTCGGACACTGAAGCTTTCTTT. Protein product: CASRLSSDTEAFF. The full variable domain, completed using reference TRBV7-9 and TRBJ1-1, is DTGVSQNPRHKITKRGQNVTFRCDPISEHNRLYWYRQTLGQGPEFLTYFQNEAQLEKSRLLSDRFSAERPKGSFSTLEIQRTEQGDSAMYLCASRLSSDTEAFFGQGTRLTVV.

This clone has just one count. The chain uses TRBV7-9 and TRBJ1-2, with TRBD1 identical over 7 bases. CDR1 is SEHNR and CDR2 is FQNEAQ in the germline V gene (reference sequence). The CDR3 length is 14 residues. Germline trimming cut 5 bases from V and 3 bases from J; bases unmatched to any gene: 6. Here the CDR3 DNA reads TGTGCCAGCAGCCACCGGACAGGCTACTATGGCTACACCTTC. Residues: CASSHRTGYYGYTF.

The rearrangement links TRBV5-1 to TRBJ1-1; no definite D call. The CDR3 runs to 14 residues. Trimming cost V 0 bases and J 11 bases, with 17 bases left between them. Germline lookup yields CDR1 SGHRS and CDR2 YFSETQ. CDR3 sequence: CASSLGGELWAAFF. CDR3 nucleotide sequence: TGCGCCAGCAGCTTGGGTGGGGAGCTTTGGGCTGCTTTCTTT.

The chain combines TRBV27 with TRBJ2-3, with D unclear. Trimming left V 3 bases short and J 2 bases short, with 9 bases between. Germline-derived CDR1 and CDR2 are MNHEY and SMNVEV (reference sequence). The CDR3 has 14 amino acids. Written as DNA, the CDR3 is TGTGCCAGCAGTTTGAACAGAATCACAGATACGCAGTATTTT. Residues: CASSLNRITDTQYF.

The chain links TRBV30 to TRBJ2-5, with TRBD1 matching over 8 bases. The germline V gene encodes CDR1 GTSNPN and CDR2 SVGIG (reference sequence). With 5 bases clipped from V and 6 bases from J, the junction kept 8 bases outside the gene matches. The CDR3 runs 13 residues. The CDR3 DNA sequence: TGTGCCTGGGCGACAGGGGCAGCGAAGACCCAGTACTTC. Its protein is CAWATGAAKTQYF.

The V and J genes are TRBV5-1 and TRBJ2-5; 9 bases agree with TRBD1. CDR1 is SGHRS and CDR2 is YFSETQ in the germline V gene. The CDR3 length is 14 residues. Trimming removed 4 bases from V and 3 bases from J; junction bases left unmatched: 4. CDR3 protein: CASSAGTGKETQYF. CDR3 sequence (DNA): TGCGCCAGCAGCGCGGGGACAGGGAAAGAGACCCAGTACTTC.

This clone was seen a few times. The V gene is TRBV5-1, the J gene TRBJ1-2; D perhaps matches TRBD1 (5 bases). The CDR3 runs 14 residues. Trimming left V 0 bases short and J 6 bases short, with 12 bases between. From germline, CDR1 is SGHRS and CDR2 YFSETQ. The CDR3 nucleotides are TGCGCCAGCAGCTTGGGTGGGGCTGGGAATGGCTACACCTTC. Protein sequence: CASSLGGAGNGYTF.

This sequence joins TRBV6-6 and TRBJ2-1; 7 bases are shared with TRBD2. This CDR3 has 11 amino acids. V lost 8 bases to trimming and J lost 9 bases; unmatched junction nucleotides: 4. Germline V lookup: CDR1 MNHNY, CDR2 SVGAGI (reference sequence). The CDR3 is CASLGGGEQFF. CDR3 nucleotide sequence: TGTGCCAGCCTTGGGGGGGGTGAGCAGTTCTTC.

The CDR3 sequence: CASSQGGGAGYNEQFF. The CDR3 DNA sequence: TGTGCCAGCAGCCAAGGGGGCGGGGCGGGTTACAATGAGCAGTTCTTC. V usage is TRBV4-2 and J usage is TRBJ2-1; possibly TRBD2 for D (6 bases). Trimming shortened V by 1 base and J by 4 bases, and 14 bases separated the two germline ends. Germline V lookup: CDR1 LGHNA, CDR2 YNFKEQ. The length of the CDR3 is 16 residues.

The rearrangement joins TRBV7-9 to TRBJ2-7; TRBD2 agrees at 8 bases. This CDR3 contains 15 residues. Germline assignment: CDR1 SEHNR and CDR2 FQNEAQ (reference sequence). The trim removed 7 bases at V and 3 bases at J, leaving 11 bases unmatched. The DNA for the CDR3 is TGTGCCAGCACCGTGGGGACTAGGGAGTACTACGAGCAGTACTTC. Translated: CASTVGTREYYEQYF. Variable domain in full (rest from reference TRBV7-9 and TRBJ2-7): DTGVSQNPRHKITKRGQNVTFRCDPISEHNRLYWYRQTLGQGPEFLTYFQNEAQLEKSRLLSDRFSAERPKGSFSTLEIQRTEQGDSAMYLCASTVGTREYYEQYFGPGTRLTVT.

The chain employs TRBV19 and TRBJ1-2; possibly TRBD1 for D (5 bases). Deletions cut 6 bases from V and 4 bases from J, with 9 bases between. CDR1 LNHDA and CDR2 SQIVND come from the germline V gene (reference sequence). There are 12 residues in the CDR3. The CDR3 DNA reads as TGTGCCAGTAGACAGGTGCTCTATGGCTACACCTTC. As protein: CASRQVLYGYTF.

CDR3 amino acids: CSVVGFRDLPSTDTQYF. In DNA form, the CDR3 reads TGCAGCGTTGTTGGGTTCAGGGATCTACCGAGCACAGATACGCAGTATTTT. The chain employs TRBV29-1 and TRBJ2-3, with D perhaps matching TRBD1 (5 bases). The CDR3 sequence is 17 residues long. Trimming removed 4 bases at V and 0 bases at J, with 20 bases between. Germline V CDR1 and CDR2: SQVTM, ANQGSEA.

The rearrangement joins TRBV7-9 to TRBJ2-2, with TRBD2 matching over 11 bases. The ends lost 4 bases at V and 0 bases at J; junction bases unmatched: 7. This CDR3 is built from 18 residues. The germline V gene has CDR1 SEHNR and CDR2 FQNEAQ (reference sequence). The CDR3 coding sequence is TGTGCCAGCAGCTCGCTTAGCGGGAGGGGCGCGAACACCGGGGAGCTGTTTTTT. Translated: CASSSLSGRGANTGELFF.

V and J are TRBV30 and TRBJ2-1; TRBD1 might be the D (6 bases). Trimming cost V 0 bases and J 6 bases, with 12 bases left between them. Germline lookup yields CDR1 GTSNPN and CDR2 SVGIG (reference sequence). The CDR3 covers 14 residues. As DNA, the CDR3 is TGTGCCTGGAGTGTAGGTGTGGGGGCCAATGAGCAGTTCTTC. It translates to CAWSVGVGANEQFF.

V and J are TRBV5-1 and TRBJ2-7; 8 bases line up with TRBD1. This CDR3 comprises 15 residues. The germline gives CDR1 SGHRS, CDR2 YFSETQ. Trimming cost V 2 bases and J 2 bases; bases outside gene matches: 6. The CDR3 loop is CASSLGQGTPYEQYF. The DNA of the CDR3 is TGCGCCAGCAGCTTAGGACAGGGTACACCCTACGAGCAGTACTTC.

V gene TRBV7-6 combines with J gene TRBJ2-6; 11 nucleotides match TRBD1. After removal of 0 bases from V and 0 bases from J, the junction contained 7 bases not matched to a gene. From germline, CDR1 is SGHVS and CDR2 FNYEAQ. The CDR3 has 20 residues. CDR3 coding DNA: TGTGCCAGCAGCTTAGCACTTCAGGGGACAGGGGGCTCTGGGGCCAACGTCCTGACTTTC. It is translated as CASSLALQGTGGSGANVLTF. The variable domain in full, completed from reference TRBV7-6 and TRBJ2-6, reads GAGVSQSPRYKVTKRGQDVALRCDPISGHVSLYWYRQALGQGPEFLTYFNYEAQQDKSGLPNDRFSAERPEGSISTLTIQRTEQRDSAMYRCASSLALQGTGGSGANVLTFGAGSRLTVL.

This rearrangement joins TRBV4-1 to TRBJ2-3; D gene uncertain. Germline-derived CDR1 and CDR2 are MGHRA and YSYEKL. With 4 bases removed from V and 1 base from J, the gap between germline ends came to 15 bases. The CDR3 sequence is 16 residues long. In nucleotides, the CDR3 is TGCGCCAGCAGCCCCCGTGGTGAGGTCCGCACAGATACGCAGTATTTT. Its protein is CASSPRGEVRTDTQYF.

The CDR3 spells CASSLAFGQSMSYEQYF. The CDR3 DNA sequence: TGCGCCAGCAGCTTGGCCTTCGGACAAAGCATGTCCTACGAGCAGTACTTC. The chain joins TRBV5-1 to TRBJ2-7; D is perhaps TRBD1 (5 bases). CDR3 size: 17 residues. Germline V gene sequence: CDR1 SGHRS, CDR2 YFSETQ. V gave up 0 bases and J gave up 1 base, with 17 bases separating them.